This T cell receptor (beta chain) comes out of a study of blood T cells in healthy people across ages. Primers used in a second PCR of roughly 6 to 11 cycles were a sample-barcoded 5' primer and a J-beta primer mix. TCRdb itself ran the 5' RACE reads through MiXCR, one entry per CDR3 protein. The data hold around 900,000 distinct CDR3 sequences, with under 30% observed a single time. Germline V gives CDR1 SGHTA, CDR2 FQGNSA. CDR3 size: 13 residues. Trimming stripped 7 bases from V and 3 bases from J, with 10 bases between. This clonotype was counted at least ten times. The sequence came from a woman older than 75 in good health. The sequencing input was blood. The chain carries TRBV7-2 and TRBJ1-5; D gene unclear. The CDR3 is CASKGGFNQPQHF. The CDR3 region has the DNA TGTGCCAGCAAGGGCGGATTCAATCAGCCCCAGCATTTT.